The T cell receptor beta chain described here comes from a study of T-cell reconstitution after alpha-beta-depleted transplantation in children. During its preparation, the TCRbeta library received unique molecular identifiers. TCRdb passed the PCR reads through MiXCR, listing each CDR3 protein once. The sample lists about 70,000 distinct CDR3 sequences; roughly a tenth were seen once. To note about this clonotype: The target antigen is unknown.

Germline CDR1 SGHVS, CDR2 FNYEAQ. This CDR3 has 15 amino acids. Trimming at V came to 4 bases and at J to 4 bases, leaving 5 bases not matched to a gene. Study-level findings and limits: From newly produced T cells came most of the T-cell counts and diversity one year after transplant.

The chain recombines TRBV7-6 with TRBJ2-1, with 9 bases that match TRBD1. The clonotype was recovered from a boy younger than 18 with acute myeloid leukemia, due to receive a stem cell transplant. Specimen: PBMCs, collected before TCRalphabeta/CD19-depleted stem cell transplant. CDR3 in amino acids: CASSSGTGIYNEQFF. CDR3 sequence (DNA): TGTGCCAGCAGCTCCGGGACAGGGATATACAATGAGCAGTTCTTC.